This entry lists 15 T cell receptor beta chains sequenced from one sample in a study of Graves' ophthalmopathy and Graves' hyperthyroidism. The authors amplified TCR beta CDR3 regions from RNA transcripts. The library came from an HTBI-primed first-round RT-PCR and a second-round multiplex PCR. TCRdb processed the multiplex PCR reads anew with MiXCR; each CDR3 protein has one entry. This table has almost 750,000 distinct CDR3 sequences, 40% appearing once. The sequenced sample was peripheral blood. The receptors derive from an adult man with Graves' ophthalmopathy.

The CDR3 DNA follows: TGCAGTGCTAGAGGAAAAGGGGCTGATGGCTACACCTTC. Translation: CSARGKGADGYTF. This chain links TRBV20-1 with TRBJ1-2, with D possibly matching TRBD1 (5 bases). Trimming cost V 1 base and J 6 bases, with 12 bases left between them. Germline V CDR1 and CDR2: DFQATT, SNEGSKA (reference sequence). The CDR3 loop spans 13 amino acids.

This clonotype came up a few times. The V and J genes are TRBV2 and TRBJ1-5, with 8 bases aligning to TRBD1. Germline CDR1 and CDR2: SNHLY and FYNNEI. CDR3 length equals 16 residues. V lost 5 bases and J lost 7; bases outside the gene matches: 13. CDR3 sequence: CASSYSMDRAAQPQHF. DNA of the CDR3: TGTGCCAGCAGTTACTCGATGGACAGGGCGGCCCAGCCCCAGCATTTT.

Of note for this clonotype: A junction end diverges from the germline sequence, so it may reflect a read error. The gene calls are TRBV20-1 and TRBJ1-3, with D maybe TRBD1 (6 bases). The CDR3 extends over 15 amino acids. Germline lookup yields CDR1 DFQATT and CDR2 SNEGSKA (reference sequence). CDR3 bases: TGCAGTGCTAGGACAGGACGGAGCTCTGGAAGCACCATATATTTT. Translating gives CSARTGRSSGSTIYF.

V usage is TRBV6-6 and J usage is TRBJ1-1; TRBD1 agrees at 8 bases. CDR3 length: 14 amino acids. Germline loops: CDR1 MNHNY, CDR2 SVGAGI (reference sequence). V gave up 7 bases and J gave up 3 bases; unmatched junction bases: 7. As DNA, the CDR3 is TGTGCCAGCACTAAAGGACAGGGTGACACTGAAGCTTTCTTT. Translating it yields CASTKGQGDTEAFF.

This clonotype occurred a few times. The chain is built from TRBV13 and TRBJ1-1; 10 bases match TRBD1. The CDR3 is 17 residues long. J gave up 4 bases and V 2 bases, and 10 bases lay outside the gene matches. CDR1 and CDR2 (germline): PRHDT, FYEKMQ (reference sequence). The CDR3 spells CASSLTDRGASGTEAFF. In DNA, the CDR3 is TGTGCCAGCAGCTTAACGGACAGGGGGGCGTCGGGCACTGAAGCTTTCTTT. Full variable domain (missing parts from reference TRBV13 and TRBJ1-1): AAGVIQSPRHLIKEKRETATLKCYPIPRHDTVYWYQQGPGQDPQFLISFYEKMQSDKGSIPDRFSAQQFSDYHSELNMSSLELGDSALYFCASSLTDRGASGTEAFFGQGTRLTVV.

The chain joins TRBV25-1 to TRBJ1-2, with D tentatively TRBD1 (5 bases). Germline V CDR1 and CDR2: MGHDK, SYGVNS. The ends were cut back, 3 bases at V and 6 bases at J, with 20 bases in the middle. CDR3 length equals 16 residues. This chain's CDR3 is CASSDSAGAAWDGYTF. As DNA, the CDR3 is TGTGCCAGCAGTGATAGTGCCGGGGCAGCCTGGGATGGCTACACCTTC.

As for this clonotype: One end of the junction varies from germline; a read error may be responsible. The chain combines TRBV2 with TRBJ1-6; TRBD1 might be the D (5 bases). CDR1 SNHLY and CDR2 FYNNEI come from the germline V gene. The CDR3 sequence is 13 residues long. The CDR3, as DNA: TGTGTCAGCAGTTTAACCAGGGCTTCACCCCTCCACTTT. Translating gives CVSSLTRASPLHF. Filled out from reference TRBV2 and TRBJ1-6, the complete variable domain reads EPEVTQTPSHQVTQMGQEVILRCVPISNHLYFYWYRQILGQKVEFLVSFYNNEISEKSEIFDDQFSVERPDGSNFTLKIRSTKLEDSAMYFCVSSLTRASPLHFGNGTRLTVT.

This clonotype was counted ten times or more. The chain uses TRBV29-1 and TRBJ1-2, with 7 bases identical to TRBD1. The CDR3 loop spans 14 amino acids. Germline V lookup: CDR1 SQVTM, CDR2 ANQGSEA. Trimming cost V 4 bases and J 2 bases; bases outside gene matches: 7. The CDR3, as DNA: TGCAGCGTTGGAGTACAGGGGAGAAACTATGGCTACACCTTC. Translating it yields CSVGVQGRNYGYTF.

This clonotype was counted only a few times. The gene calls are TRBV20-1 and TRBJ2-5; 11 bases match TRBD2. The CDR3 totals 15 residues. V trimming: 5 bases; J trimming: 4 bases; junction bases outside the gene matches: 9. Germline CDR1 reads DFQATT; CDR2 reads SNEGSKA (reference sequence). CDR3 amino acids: CSAYVLAGGPETQYF. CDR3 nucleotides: TGCAGTGCTTACGTCTTAGCGGGGGGGCCAGAGACCCAGTACTTC.

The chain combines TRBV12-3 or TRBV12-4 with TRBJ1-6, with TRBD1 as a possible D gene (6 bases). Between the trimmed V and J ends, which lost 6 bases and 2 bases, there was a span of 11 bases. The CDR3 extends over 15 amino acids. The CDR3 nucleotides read TGTGCCAGCAGCTCAGGGGAGGCCTATAATTCACCCCTCCACTTT. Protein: CASSSGEAYNSPLHF.

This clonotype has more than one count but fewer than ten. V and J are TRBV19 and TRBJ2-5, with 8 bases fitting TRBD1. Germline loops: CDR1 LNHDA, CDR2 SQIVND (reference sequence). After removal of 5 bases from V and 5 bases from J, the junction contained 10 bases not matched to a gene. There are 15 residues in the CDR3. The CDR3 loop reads CASSPGLTGGETQYF. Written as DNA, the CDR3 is TGTGCCAGTAGTCCTGGCCTCACAGGGGGGGAGACCCAGTACTTC.

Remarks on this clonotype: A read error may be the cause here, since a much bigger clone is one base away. Written as DNA, the CDR3 is TGTGCCAGCAGCCAAGATACGCTGGACGCCGAGCTGCTTTTT. Translation gives CASSQDTLDAELLF. The chain employs TRBV14 and TRBJ2-2; no definite D call. Germline-derived CDR1 and CDR2 are SGHDN and FVKESK. This CDR3 is 14 amino acids long.

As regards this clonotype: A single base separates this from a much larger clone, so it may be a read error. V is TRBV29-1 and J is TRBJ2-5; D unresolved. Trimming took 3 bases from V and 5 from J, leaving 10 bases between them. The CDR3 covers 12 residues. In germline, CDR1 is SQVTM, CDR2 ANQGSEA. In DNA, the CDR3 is TGCAGCGTTGAGGTACCTCGGGAGACCCAGTACTTC. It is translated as CSVEVPRETQYF.

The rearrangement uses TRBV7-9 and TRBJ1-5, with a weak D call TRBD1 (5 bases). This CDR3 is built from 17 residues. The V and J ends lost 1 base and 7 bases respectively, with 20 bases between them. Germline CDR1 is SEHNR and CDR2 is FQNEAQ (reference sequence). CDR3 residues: CASSLEYGRVSSQPQHF. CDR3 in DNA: TGTGCCAGCAGCTTAGAATACGGCAGGGTATCGTCCCAGCCCCAGCATTTT.

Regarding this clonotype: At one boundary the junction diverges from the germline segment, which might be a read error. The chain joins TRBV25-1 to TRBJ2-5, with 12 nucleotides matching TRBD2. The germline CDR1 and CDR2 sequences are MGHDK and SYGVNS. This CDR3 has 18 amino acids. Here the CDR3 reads CASSESTLAGGPGETQYF. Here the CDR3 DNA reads TGTGCCAGCAGTGAATCAACGCTAGCGGGGGGGCCTGGGGAGACCCAGTATTTC.